The next 32 T cell receptor beta chains were all read from a single sample in a study of blood T cell repertoires in COVID-19. TCRdb's table, derived via immunoSEQ multiplex PCR, lists solely in-frame clones and lacks some. Of under 250,000 clones listed, more than 70% were seen once; the top ten hold more than 6.5%. The sample was peripheral blood. These receptors all stem from a middle-aged man with active or convalescent COVID-19.

With respect to this clone: A read error may produce the germline difference seen at one junction end. The V and J genes are TRBV7-7 and TRBJ2-6; D is possibly TRBD1 (6 bases). The germline CDR1 and CDR2 sequences are SSHAT and FNYEAQ (reference sequence). The CDR3 is 13 amino acids. CDR3 DNA: TGTGCTAGCAGCGTGGGACAGGCCAACGTCCTGACTTTC. Amino acid sequence: CASSVGQANVLTF.

The chain has TRBV5-1 and TRBJ2-1, with 7 bases that match TRBD2. V lost 7 bases and J lost 4; bases outside the gene matches: 8. CDR1 is SGHRS and CDR2 is YFSETQ in the germline V gene. The CDR3 has 14 amino acids. CDR3 sequence reads: CASSLGGIYNEQFF. DNA for the CDR3: TGCGCCAGCTCCCTCGGGGGGATATACAATGAGCAGTTCTTC.

This chain connects TRBV9 to TRBJ1-4; 9 bases are shared with TRBD1. Germline CDR1 is SGDLS and CDR2 is YYNGEE. The CDR3 contains 15 residues. V gave up 7 bases and J gave up 5 bases; unmatched junction bases: 9. CDR3 bases: TGTGCCAGCGGATCAACGGGACAGGGAAATGAAAAACTGTTTTTT. This sequence encodes CASGSTGQGNEKLFF.

The rearrangement links TRBV27 to TRBJ1-1; D is unresolved. Germline V gives CDR1 MNHEY, CDR2 SMNVEV (reference sequence). This CDR3 contains 14 residues. V was clipped by 6 bases and J by 1 base, with 12 bases between them. The CDR3 region has the DNA TGTGCCAGCAGCCTGCCCGGGGAGAACACTGAAGCTTTCTTT. Protein: CASSLPGENTEAFF.

This clone was seen just once. J is TRBJ1-2 and V is TRBV10-1, with D hard to call. The CDR3 sequence is 14 residues long. Germline CDR1 and CDR2: WNHNN and SYGVQD (reference sequence). V was trimmed by 8 bases and J by 4 bases, leaving 17 bases between them. CDR3 nucleotides: TGCGCCAGCGTCTTCCGAGACCGAGGCTATGGCTACACCTTC. It yields the protein CASVFRDRGYGYTF.

This clone was picked up one time. The chain combines TRBV28 with TRBJ1-4; the D gene is possibly TRBD1 (5 bases). Trimming shortened V by 6 bases and J by 5 bases, and 16 bases separated the two germline ends. The CDR3 consists of 15 residues. CDR1 and CDR2 (germline): MDHEN, SYDVKM. In DNA, the CDR3 is TGTGCCAGCAGAACATACGGGGGTACAAATGAAAAACTGTTTTTT. Protein sequence: CASRTYGGTNEKLFF.

This chain links TRBV7-9 with TRBJ2-3; D possibly corresponds to TRBD2 (6 bases). The CDR3 is 16 residues long. V lost 7 bases to trimming and J lost 2 bases, with 19 bases between them. Germline CDR1 and CDR2: SEHNR and FQNEAQ (reference sequence). Written as DNA, the CDR3 is TGTGCCAGCACCCCCTTGGGTGGGGGGAACACAGATACGCAGTATTTT. It is translated as CASTPLGGGNTDTQYF.

V gene TRBV11-2 combines with J gene TRBJ2-5, with D maybe TRBD2 (6 bases). Germline CDR1 SGHAT, CDR2 FQNNGV. Trimming shortened V by 0 bases and J by 5 bases, and 16 bases separated the two germline ends. The CDR3 is made up of 16 amino acids. The CDR3 DNA reads TGTGCCAGCAGCTTAGACGTGTGGGGCGGGGTGGAGACCCAGTACTTC. Its translation: CASSLDVWGGVETQYF.

The V gene is TRBV30, the J gene TRBJ1-5; 9 bases are shared with TRBD1. After removal of 5 bases from V and 6 bases from J, the junction contained 8 bases not matched to a gene. This CDR3 is 14 amino acids long. Germline CDR1 and CDR2: GTSNPN and SVGIG (reference sequence). CDR3 sequence: CAWGTGLGTQPQHF. The CDR3 DNA reads TGTGCCTGGGGGACAGGGCTGGGGACTCAGCCCCAGCATTTT.

This rearrangement joins TRBV5-1 to TRBJ2-4, with D uncertain. Germline V gene lookup returns CDR1 SGHRS and CDR2 YFSETQ. Trimming removed 4 bases from V and 10 bases from J, with 21 bases in between. The CDR3 runs to 15 residues. The CDR3 region is CASSPSVTGERIQYF. In DNA, the CDR3 is TGCGCCAGCAGCCCGAGTGTGACTGGTGAAAGGATTCAGTACTTC.

The CDR3 spells CATSEGTATWSYTF. DNA of the CDR3: TGTGCCACCAGTGAAGGGACAGCGACGTGGAGCTACACCTTC. The chain has TRBV24-1 and TRBJ1-2, with 7 bases fitting TRBD1. The germline V gene has CDR1 KGHDR and CDR2 SFDVKD. The CDR3 sequence is 14 residues long. The V gene end was trimmed by 4 bases and the J gene end by 9 bases; junction bases not matched to a gene: 10.

The V and J genes are TRBV7-2 and TRBJ1-1, with TRBD1 matching over 8 bases. CDR3 length: 16 amino acids. CDR1 SGHTA and CDR2 FQGNSA come from the germline V gene. With V trimmed by 5 bases and J by 1 base, 9 bases remained unmatched. CDR3 in amino acids: CASSQGRGRTNTEAFF. The CDR3 coding sequence is TGTGCCAGCAGCCAGGGCAGGGGGCGGACGAACACTGAAGCTTTCTTT.

The chain is built from TRBV4-1 and TRBJ1-1; tentatively, D is TRBD1 (5 bases). Trimming shortened V by 4 bases and J by 1 base, and 10 bases separated the two germline ends. CDR3 length equals 14 residues. The V gene's germline CDR1 is MGHRA and CDR2 YSYEKL. The CDR3 region has the DNA TGCGCCAGCAGCCGCGGGGGGGAGAACACTGAAGCTTTCTTT. Translating gives CASSRGGENTEAFF.

The gene calls are TRBV4-3 and TRBJ2-7, with a possible D match to TRBD2 (5 bases). This CDR3 comprises 15 residues. Germline-derived CDR1 and CDR2 are LGHNA and YSLEER. The V end lost 0 bases, the J end lost 2 bases, and 11 bases lay between the germline ends. CDR3 bases: TGCGCCAGCAGCCAAGATCGGGGAGTTCCCTACGAGCAGTACTTC. Its protein is CASSQDRGVPYEQYF.

This clone was observed a handful of times. In DNA form, the CDR3 reads TGTGCCAGCAGCTTAGCCCTAGGACAGGGCTCTGGAAACACCATATATTTT. Translating it yields CASSLALGQGSGNTIYF. The chain couples TRBV7-9 to TRBJ1-3, with TRBD1 identical over 8 bases. V shed 0 bases, J shed 0 bases, and the junction held 4 bases outside the gene matches. From germline, CDR1 is SEHNR and CDR2 FQNEAQ (reference sequence). The CDR3 loop spans 17 amino acids.

This CDR3 is CASSYKRGTEAFF. DNA of the CDR3: TGTGCCAGCAGTTATAAGCGGGGCACTGAAGCTTTCTTT. The V and J genes are TRBV6-6 and TRBJ1-1; D uncertain. V was clipped by 3 bases and J by 4 bases, with 9 bases between them. The germline CDR1 and CDR2 sequences are MNHNY and SVGAGI (reference sequence). The CDR3 runs to 13 residues.

The V gene is TRBV5-4, the J gene TRBJ2-1; D is possibly TRBD2 (7 bases). V lost 5 bases to trimming and J lost 0 bases, with 18 bases between them. The CDR3 has 17 residues. From germline, CDR1 is SGHNT and CDR2 YYREEE (reference sequence). The CDR3 DNA is TGTGCCAGCAGACCAAATGGGGGGGGCCTCTCCTACAATGAGCAGTTCTTC. It encodes CASRPNGGGLSYNEQFF.

The chain carries TRBV11-2 and TRBJ2-1; TRBD2 matches at 12 bases. This CDR3 spans 16 amino acids. V dropped 5 bases and J dropped 5; count of bases not matched to a gene: 7. Germline V gene lookup returns CDR1 SGHAT and CDR2 FQNNGV. The CDR3 reads CASSPWTSGANNEQFF. In DNA, the CDR3 is TGTGCCAGCAGCCCATGGACTAGCGGGGCTAACAATGAGCAGTTCTTC.

This chain links TRBV28 with TRBJ2-2, with 11 bases aligning to TRBD2. CDR1 is MDHEN, CDR2 SYDVKM, per germline. V was clipped by 5 bases and J by 0 bases; unmatched bases: 2. The CDR3 totals 16 residues. In nucleotides, the CDR3 is TGTGCCAGCAGTACACTAGCGGGGGCGAACACCGGGGAGCTGTTTTTT. Translation gives CASSTLAGANTGELFF.

The chain couples TRBV6-6 to TRBJ1-2; D unclear. CDR1 and CDR2 (germline): MNHNY, SVGAGI (reference sequence). V was clipped by 0 bases and J by 0 bases, with 8 bases between them. There are 15 residues in the CDR3. The CDR3, as DNA: TGTGCCAGCAGTTACTCGATGGAGTCTAACTATGGCTACACCTTC. It translates to CASSYSMESNYGYTF.

The chain combines TRBV5-4 with TRBJ2-5; 13 bases line up with TRBD2. V trimming: 3 bases; J trimming: 1 base; junction bases outside the gene matches: 6. The germline CDR1 and CDR2 sequences are SGHNT and YYREEE (reference sequence). The CDR3 runs 17 residues. The CDR3 DNA follows: TGTGCCAGCAGCTATGGGACTAGCGGGGTACTCCAAGAGACCCAGTACTTC. Its protein is CASSYGTSGVLQETQYF.

This rearrangement joins TRBV7-2 to TRBJ1-1; D might be TRBD1 (5 bases). V shed 6 bases and J shed 1 base, with 15 bases lying between them. Per the germline V gene, CDR1 is SGHTA and CDR2 is FQGNSA. The CDR3 is made up of 15 amino acids. The CDR3 loop is CASSLQSGGNTEAFF. The CDR3 bases are TGTGCCAGCAGTTTACAATCCGGGGGGAACACTGAAGCTTTCTTT. The full variable domain, rest sourced from reference TRBV7-2 and TRBJ1-1, is GAGVSQSPSNKVTEKGKDVELRCDPISGHTALYWYRQSLGQGLEFLIYFQGNSAPDKSGLPSDRFSAERTGGSVSTLTIQRTQQEDSAVYLCASSLQSGGNTEAFFGQGTRLTVV.

CDR3 loop: CASSLERAEIWTDTQYF. As DNA, the CDR3 is TGTGCCAGCAGCTTAGAGAGGGCAGAGATCTGGACAGATACGCAGTATTTT. This chain joins TRBV7-6 and TRBJ2-3; tentatively, D is TRBD2 (5 bases). Trimming left V 1 base short and J 3 bases short, with 17 bases between. The CDR3 runs 17 residues. Germline lookup yields CDR1 SGHVS and CDR2 FNYEAQ.

This clone was seen a handful of times. The V and J genes are TRBV6-1 and TRBJ1-4; TRBD1 agrees at 9 bases. CDR1 and CDR2 (germline): MNHNS, SASEGT. The CDR3 runs 16 residues. The ends lost 2 bases at V and 8 bases at J; junction bases unmatched: 9. CDR3 region: CASSEKLSGTGEKLFF. The CDR3 region has the DNA TGTGCCAGCAGTGAAAAGCTATCCGGGACAGGGGAAAAACTGTTTTTT.

CDR3 sequence: CASSQDAERGSGTEAFF. DNA of the CDR3: TGCGCCAGCAGCCAAGATGCCGAAAGGGGCTCCGGCACTGAAGCTTTCTTT. This chain connects TRBV4-3 to TRBJ1-1; D might be TRBD1 (5 bases). The length of the CDR3 is 17 residues. The germline CDR1 and CDR2 sequences are LGHNA and YSLEER. V dropped 0 bases and J dropped 4 bases, with 18 bases sitting between them.

The CDR3 bases are TGTGCCAGCAGGTACAGGGGGGAGAACACTGAAGCTTTCTTT. This gives the protein CASRYRGENTEAFF. The J gene is TRBJ1-1, the V gene TRBV2; 8 bases are shared with TRBD1. V dropped 6 bases and J dropped 1; count of bases not matched to a gene: 4. Germline lookup yields CDR1 SNHLY and CDR2 FYNNEI. This CDR3 has 14 residues.

This clone was observed once. The rearrangement uses TRBV3-1 (or the pseudogene TRBV3-2) and TRBJ2-7, with D perhaps matching TRBD1 (5 bases). V lost 2 bases, J lost 5 bases, and 7 bases lay in between. The CDR3 extends over 12 amino acids. Germline V gene sequence: CDR1 LGHDT, CDR2 YNNKEL (reference sequence). CDR3 DNA: TGTGCCAGCAGCCAATTCAGGGACGAGCAGTACTTC. Encoded protein: CASSQFRDEQYF.

The chain combines TRBV6-5 with TRBJ1-5; tentative D call: TRBD1 (6 bases). The CDR3 extends over 16 amino acids. Germline V gene sequence: CDR1 MNHEY, CDR2 SVGAGI. With 4 bases removed from V and 0 bases from J, the gap between germline ends came to 13 bases. The CDR3 region has the DNA TGTGCCAGCAGTTCATTGACAGGCTATAGCAATCAGCCCCAGCATTTT. It specifies CASSSLTGYSNQPQHF.

J is TRBJ1-1 and V is TRBV10-3; 7 positions match TRBD1. V shed 6 bases and J 7 bases; nucleotides not matched to a gene: 2. The germline gives CDR1 ENHRY, CDR2 SYGVKD. This CDR3 is built from 11 residues. Written as DNA, the CDR3 is TGTGCCATCAGCCGGGACAGTGAAGCTTTCTTT. Protein: CAISRDSEAFF.

This chain links TRBV7-2 with TRBJ2-6; perhaps TRBD2 as D (6 bases). The CDR3 is 15 residues long. V lost 4 bases, J lost 0 bases, and 7 bases lay in between. CDR1 is SGHTA, CDR2 FQGNSA, per germline. This CDR3 reads CASSWGVSGANVLTF. The CDR3 DNA sequence: TGTGCCAGCAGCTGGGGGGTCTCTGGGGCCAACGTCCTGACTTTC.

The chain employs TRBV7-2 and TRBJ1-3, with 8 bases that match TRBD1. This CDR3 has 15 amino acids. Germline CDR1 reads SGHTA; CDR2 reads FQGNSA. J gave up 8 bases and V 3 bases, and 9 bases lay outside the gene matches. This CDR3 reads CASSFLGAGGDTIYF. Here the CDR3 DNA reads TGTGCCAGCAGCTTCCTGGGGGCAGGGGGCGACACCATATATTTT.

This chain links TRBV30 with TRBJ2-2; 8 bases agree with TRBD2. Germline assignment: CDR1 GTSNPN and CDR2 SVGIG (reference sequence). Unmatched junction bases numbered 4, after V lost 4 bases and J lost 6 bases. CDR3 length: 13 amino acids. The chain's CDR3 is CAWTSGLAGELFF. The CDR3 region has the DNA TGTGCCTGGACTAGCGGGTTAGCCGGGGAGCTGTTTTTT.